The 11 T cell receptor beta chains presented below share a single source sample, sequenced in a study of cytomegalovirus exposure and HLA in healthy donors. The PCR made use of 60 Vbeta and 13 Jbeta primers. TCRdb keeps only in-frame clones here, not all; method: immunoSEQ multiplex PCR. Of about 190,000 clones in the sample, roughly an eighth were seen once. Material for sequencing was PBMCs. The origin of the receptors is a man aged 50 to 60 in good health and CMV-seropositive.

The rearrangement links TRBV5-6 to TRBJ2-5; 10 bases are a match to TRBD2. The CDR3 consists of 15 residues. V shed 1 base and J 5 bases; nucleotides not matched to a gene: 5. CDR1 and CDR2 (germline): SGHDT, YYEEEE. The CDR3 DNA follows: TGTGCCAGCAGCTTGTTGGCTAGCGGGGGTGAGACCCAGTACTTC. Protein: CASSLLASGGETQYF.

This rearrangement joins TRBV7-2 to TRBJ2-1; D unresolved. The CDR3 runs to 13 residues. CDR1 SGHTA and CDR2 FQGNSA come from the germline V gene. V was clipped by 5 bases and J by 2 bases, with 7 bases between them. CDR3 sequence reads: CASSVSPYNEQFF. CDR3 coding DNA: TGTGCCAGCAGCGTCAGTCCCTACAATGAGCAGTTCTTC.

This clone was observed a handful of times. The rearrangement joins TRBV2 to TRBJ1-2; 11 bases fit TRBD1. V was clipped by 6 bases and J by 3 bases; unmatched bases: 6. Germline CDR1 and CDR2: SNHLY and FYNNEI. The CDR3 loop spans 15 amino acids. The CDR3 sequence is CASRIPGQGDYGYTF. The CDR3 region has the DNA TGTGCCAGCAGGATCCCGGGACAGGGGGACTATGGCTACACCTTC.

This clone turned up a few times. This rearrangement joins TRBV7-2 to TRBJ2-3; 12 nucleotides match TRBD2. The V and J ends lost 11 bases and 6 bases, in that order; junction bases with no gene match: 9. Per germline, CDR1 SGHTA and CDR2 FQGNSA. The CDR3 extends over 14 amino acids. The CDR3 region has the DNA TGTGCCGGACAGCTAGCGGGGGGGTACGATACGCAGTATTTT. This encodes CAGQLAGGYDTQYF.

This clone was seen more than once but under ten times. The chain uses TRBV7-2 and TRBJ2-5; 7 nucleotides line up with TRBD2. Germline-derived CDR1 and CDR2 are SGHTA and FQGNSA. Losses at the gene ends were 3 bases for V and 5 bases for J; bases not matched to a gene: 6. This CDR3 is 14 amino acids long. CDR3 in DNA: TGTGCCAGCAGCTTGGGAGGGAACGGTGAGACCCAGTACTTC. It yields the protein CASSLGGNGETQYF.

This clone was recorded a few times. This chain connects TRBV11-3 to TRBJ2-6, with 10 bases aligning to TRBD1. The J segment lost 3 bases and the V segment lost 6 bases, leaving 8 bases of the junction unmatched. Germline V gene lookup returns CDR1 SGHNT and CDR2 YENEEA. The CDR3 consists of 17 residues. The CDR3 DNA is TGTGCCAGCAGTCTAATCGACAGGGGGCTTGGGGCCAACGTCCTGACTTTC. Translated, it gives CASSLIDRGLGANVLTF.

This clone was picked up a small number of times. The chain recombines TRBV30 with TRBJ2-5; D may be TRBD2 (5 bases). With the DNA end fitting TRBJ2-7 better, the J assignment may be wrong. CDR1 is GTSNPN, CDR2 SVGIG, per germline (reference sequence). This CDR3 has 11 residues. CDR3 sequence (DNA): TGTGCCGGACTCATTGTGGGCGAGCAGTACTTC. It codes for CAGLIVGEQYF.

There are a few counts of this clone. The rearrangement joins TRBV9 to TRBJ1-1, with D tentatively TRBD1 (6 bases). V was trimmed by 3 bases and J by 3 bases, leaving 12 bases between them. Germline CDR1 and CDR2: SGDLS and YYNGEE. The CDR3 is 14 amino acids. This CDR3 reads CASSAAGGYTEAFF. The CDR3, as DNA: TGTGCCAGCAGCGCAGCGGGGGGCTACACTGAAGCTTTCTTT.

The chain links TRBV12-5 to TRBJ1-5; the match to TRBD1 covers 9 bases. Trimming at V came to 1 base and at J to 4 bases, leaving 5 bases not matched to a gene. The germline V gene has CDR1 LGHNT and CDR2 FRNRAP. This CDR3 region has 16 residues. CDR3 in amino acids: CASGLGQGGGNQPQHF. The CDR3 DNA reads TGTGCTAGTGGTTTGGGACAGGGGGGAGGAAATCAGCCCCAGCATTTT.

The chain carries TRBV28 and TRBJ1-2; D is unresolved. The CDR3 is 12 residues long. Trimming removed 7 bases at V and 4 bases at J, with 10 bases between. Per germline, CDR1 MDHEN and CDR2 SYDVKM. CDR3 loop: CASTRSRYGYTF. The CDR3 DNA reads as TGTGCCAGCACACGGTCCCGCTATGGCTACACCTTC.

The rearrangement joins TRBV6-5 to TRBJ1-4, with a possible D match to TRBD1 (6 bases). Trimming shortened V by 6 bases and J by 3 bases, and 11 bases separated the two germline ends. This CDR3 contains 14 residues. The germline V gene encodes CDR1 MNHEY and CDR2 SVGAGI. CDR3 residues: CASRKGDSNEKLFF. The CDR3, as DNA: TGTGCCAGCAGAAAGGGGGATTCTAATGAAAAACTGTTTTTT.